The rows below give T cell receptor beta chains drawn from one sample of a study of HIV-infected patients and healthy controls. TCRdb passed the 5' RACE reads through MiXCR, listing each CDR3 protein once. The sample contains 15,000 to 20,000 distinct CDR3 sequences, around 8.2% of which appear only once. Sample: blood. These receptor sequences come from an adult in good health. CDR3s include the opening cysteine and the closing phenylalanine or tryptophan. The order of the fields is V gene, J gene, CDR3 protein.

TRBV28,TRBJ1-5,CASSLLQGGRGQPQHF
TRBV27,TRBJ2-7,CASKRGAGGTYEQYF
TRBV19,TRBJ1-5,CASSIDHGGYSNQPQHF
TRBV7-6,TRBJ2-5,CASSSRGEKETQYF
TRBV20-1,TRBJ2-3,CSARAPSRLARTDTQYF
TRBV29-1,TRBJ1-4,CSVALFNEKLFF
TRBV20-1,TRBJ1-1,CSARGSAEAFF
TRBV27,TRBJ2-2,CASSLSRANTGELFF
TRBV2,TRBJ2-3,CASSSDRDGTQYF
TRBV7-9,TRBJ2-2,CASSYPGRGRPGELFF
TRBV5-1,TRBJ2-3,CASSFYGSGRGSIDTQYF
TRBV20-1,TRBJ2-1,CSASQSYNEQFF
TRBV20-1,TRBJ1-5,CSARDGGRTNQPQHF
TRBV10-3,TRBJ2-1,CAISESIAGGLDNEQFF
TRBV3-1,TRBJ2-2,CASSQAWDTGELFF
TRBV12-3/TRBV12-4,TRBJ2-3,CASNLGTDTQYF
TRBV19,TRBJ1-1,CASSSRVLNTEAFF
TRBV7-2,TRBJ2-5,CASSPRGGALRETQYF